This TCR beta chain was sequenced for a study of beta chain features in type 1 diabetes. The CDR3 loop spans 16 amino acids. Germline V gene sequence: CDR1 MGHRA, CDR2 YSYEKL. V dropped 2 bases and J dropped 0; count of bases not matched to a gene: 2. Via the markers CD45RO/CCR7/CD25/CD127/CD95/CD27, stem cell-like memory, regulatory, central memory and naive CD4+ cells were sorted. Concerning this clone itself: Its specificity is not known.

Every bit of the isolated RNA underwent reverse transcription, so sequencing read expressed TCRB transcripts. Here immunoSEQ multiplex PCR was the method, and the copy in TCRdb shows in-frame clones only, minus some. This table has under 550,000 clones, about an eighth appearing once. Overall study findings and caveats: Possibly, sequencing cDNA over-represented cells that had high TCR expression levels. A definitive answer on HLA type influencing TCRB rearrangement was not reached here. Type 1 diabetes patients had fewer VDJ junction insertions and more deletions.

The clonotype comes from a woman aged 18-29 years in good health. Material for sequencing was naive CD4+ T cells from blood. This rearrangement joins TRBV4-1 to TRBJ2-1; TRBD2 matches at 9 bases. Written as DNA, the CDR3 is TGCGCCAGCAGCCAATTGGGACTAGCCTCCTACAATGAGCAGTTCTTC. This translates into CASSQLGLASYNEQFF.